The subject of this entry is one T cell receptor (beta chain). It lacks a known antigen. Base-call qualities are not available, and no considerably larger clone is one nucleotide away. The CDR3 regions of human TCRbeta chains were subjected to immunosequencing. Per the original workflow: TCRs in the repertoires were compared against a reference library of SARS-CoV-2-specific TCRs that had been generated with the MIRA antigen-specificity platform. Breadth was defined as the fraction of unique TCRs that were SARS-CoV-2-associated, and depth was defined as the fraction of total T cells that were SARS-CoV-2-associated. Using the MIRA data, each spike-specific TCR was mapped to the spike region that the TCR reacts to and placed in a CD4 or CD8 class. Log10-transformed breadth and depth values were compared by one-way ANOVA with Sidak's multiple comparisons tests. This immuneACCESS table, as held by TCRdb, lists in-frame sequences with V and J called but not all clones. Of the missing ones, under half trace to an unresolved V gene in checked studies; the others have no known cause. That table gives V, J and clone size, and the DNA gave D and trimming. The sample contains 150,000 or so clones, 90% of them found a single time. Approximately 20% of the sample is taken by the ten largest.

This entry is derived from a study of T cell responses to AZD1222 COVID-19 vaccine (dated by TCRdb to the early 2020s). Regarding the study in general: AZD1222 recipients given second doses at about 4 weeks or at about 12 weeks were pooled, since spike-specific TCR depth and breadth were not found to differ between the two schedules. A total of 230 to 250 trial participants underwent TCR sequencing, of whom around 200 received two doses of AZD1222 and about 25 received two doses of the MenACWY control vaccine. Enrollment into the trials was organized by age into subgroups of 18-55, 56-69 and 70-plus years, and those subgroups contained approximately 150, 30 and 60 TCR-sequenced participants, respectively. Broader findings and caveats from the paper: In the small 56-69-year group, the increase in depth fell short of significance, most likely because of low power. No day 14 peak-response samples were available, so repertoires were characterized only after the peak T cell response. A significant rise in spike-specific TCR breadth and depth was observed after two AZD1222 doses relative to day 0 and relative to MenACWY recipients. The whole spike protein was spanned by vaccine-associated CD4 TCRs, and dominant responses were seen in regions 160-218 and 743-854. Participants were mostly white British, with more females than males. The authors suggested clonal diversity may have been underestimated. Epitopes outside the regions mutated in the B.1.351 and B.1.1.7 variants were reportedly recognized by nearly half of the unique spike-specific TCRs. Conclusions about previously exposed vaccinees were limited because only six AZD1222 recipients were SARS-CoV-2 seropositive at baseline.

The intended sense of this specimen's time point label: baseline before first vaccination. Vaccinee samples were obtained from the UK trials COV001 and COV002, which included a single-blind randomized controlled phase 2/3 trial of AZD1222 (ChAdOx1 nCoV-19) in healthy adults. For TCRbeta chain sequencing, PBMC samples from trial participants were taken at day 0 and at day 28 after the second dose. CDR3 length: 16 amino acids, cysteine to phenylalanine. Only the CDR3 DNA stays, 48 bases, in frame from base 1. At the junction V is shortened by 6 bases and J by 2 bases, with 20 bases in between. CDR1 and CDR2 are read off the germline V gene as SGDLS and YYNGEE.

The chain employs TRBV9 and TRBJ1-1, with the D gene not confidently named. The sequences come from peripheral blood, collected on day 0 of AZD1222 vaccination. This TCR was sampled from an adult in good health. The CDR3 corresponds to CASTKDGRLINTEAFF. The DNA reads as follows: TGTGCCAGCACCAAGGACGGGAGGCTCATCAACACTGAAGCTTTCTTT.